This T cell receptor (beta chain) was sequenced in a study of technical replicates of blood from a few donors. The CDR3 sequence is 15 residues long. V was pared by 2 bases and J by 3 bases, with 13 bases between. Germline lookup yields CDR1 SGHRS and CDR2 YFSETQ. The assay was immunoSEQ multiplex PCR, and TCRdb's table has in-frame clones only and misses some. The data show about 83,000 clones, approximately 96% seen once. J is TRBJ2-3 and V is TRBV5-1; no firm D call. The sample was T cells isolated from PBMCs. This TCR was sampled from a human donor in good health. CDR3 nucleotides: TGCGCCAGCAGCTTCAGGCAGGCAGTGACAGATACGCAGTATTTT. Translated, it gives CASSFRQAVTDTQYF.